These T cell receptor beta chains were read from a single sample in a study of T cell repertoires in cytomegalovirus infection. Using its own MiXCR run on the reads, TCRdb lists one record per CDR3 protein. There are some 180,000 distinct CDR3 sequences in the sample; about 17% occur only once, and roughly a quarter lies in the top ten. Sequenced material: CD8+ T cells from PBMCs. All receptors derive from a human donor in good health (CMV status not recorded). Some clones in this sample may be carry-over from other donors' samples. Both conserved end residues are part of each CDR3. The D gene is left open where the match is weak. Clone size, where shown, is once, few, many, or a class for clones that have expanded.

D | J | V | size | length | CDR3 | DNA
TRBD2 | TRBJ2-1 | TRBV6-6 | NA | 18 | CASSYSNLRLAGNNEQFF | TGTGCCAGCAGTTACTCGAACCTAAGACTAGCGGGGAACAATGAGCAGTTCTTC
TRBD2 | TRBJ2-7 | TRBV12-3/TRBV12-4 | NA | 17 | CASSSQRRSGGVYEQYF | TGTGCCAGCAGTTCTCAGAGACGTAGCGGGGGCGTTTACGAGCAGTACTTC
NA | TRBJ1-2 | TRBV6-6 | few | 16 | CASSYPLGSQDYGYTF | TGTGCCAGCAGTTACCCCTTAGGGTCCCAGGACTATGGCTACACCTTC
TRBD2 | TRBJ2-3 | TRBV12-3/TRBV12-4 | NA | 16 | CASSPELAGRGDTQYF | TGTGCCAGCAGTCCAGAACTAGCGGGGCGGGGAGATACGCAGTATTTT
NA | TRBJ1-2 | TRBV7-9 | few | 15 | CASSLPFPGGYGYTF | TGTGCCAGCAGCCTGCCCTTTCCAGGCGGCTATGGCTACACCTTC
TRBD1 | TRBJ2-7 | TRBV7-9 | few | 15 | CASSRRTGGRSEQYF | TGTGCCAGCAGCCGTCGGACAGGGGGGAGGTCCGAGCAGTACTTC
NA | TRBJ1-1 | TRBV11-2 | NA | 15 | CASSWPGASWPEAFF | TGTGCCAGCAGCTGGCCAGGGGCGTCGTGGCCTGAAGCTTTCTTT
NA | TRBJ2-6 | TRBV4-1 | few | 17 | CASSQDGLGSGANVLTF | TGCGCCAGCAGCCAAGACGGTCTGGGCTCTGGGGCCAACGTCCTGACTTTC
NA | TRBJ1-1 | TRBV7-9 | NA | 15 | CASSPLGGMNTEAFF | TGTGCCAGCAGCCCCCTGGGAGGGATGAACACTGAAGCTTTCTTT
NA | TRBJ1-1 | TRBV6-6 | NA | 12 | CAGRAMNTEAFF | TGTGCCGGGCGGGCCATGAACACTGAAGCTTTCTTT
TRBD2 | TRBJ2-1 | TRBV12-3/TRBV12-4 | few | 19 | CASSLVGLAGRRSYNEQFF | TGTGCCAGCAGTTTAGTAGGCCTAGCGGGGCGTAGATCCTACAATGAGCAGTTCTTC
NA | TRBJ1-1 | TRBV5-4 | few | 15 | CASSLGQEGNTEAFF | TGTGCCAGCAGCTTGGGGCAAGAGGGGAACACTGAAGCTTTCTTT
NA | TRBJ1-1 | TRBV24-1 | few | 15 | CATSDSAQGLYEAFF | TGTGCCACCAGTGATTCGGCCCAGGGGCTCTATGAAGCTTTCTTT
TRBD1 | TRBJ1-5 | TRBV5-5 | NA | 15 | CASSLVTGLGQPQHF | TGTGCCAGCAGCTTGGTGACAGGGCTTGGTCAGCCCCAGCATTTT
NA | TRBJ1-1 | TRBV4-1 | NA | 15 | CASSPDAGSGTEAFF | TGCGCCAGCAGCCCGGACGCGGGGAGTGGCACTGAAGCTTTCTTT
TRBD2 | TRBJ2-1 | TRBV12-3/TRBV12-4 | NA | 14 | CASSFGGSYNEQFF | TGTGCCAGCAGTTTCGGGGGGTCCTACAATGAGCAGTTCTTC
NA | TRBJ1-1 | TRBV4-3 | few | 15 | CASSPKDGLNTEAFF | TGCGCCAGCAGCCCCAAAGATGGGCTGAACACTGAAGCTTTCTTT
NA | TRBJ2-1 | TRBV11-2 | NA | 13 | CASSLDRPADQFF | TGTGCCAGCAGCTTAGATAGGCCGGCTGACCAGTTCTTC